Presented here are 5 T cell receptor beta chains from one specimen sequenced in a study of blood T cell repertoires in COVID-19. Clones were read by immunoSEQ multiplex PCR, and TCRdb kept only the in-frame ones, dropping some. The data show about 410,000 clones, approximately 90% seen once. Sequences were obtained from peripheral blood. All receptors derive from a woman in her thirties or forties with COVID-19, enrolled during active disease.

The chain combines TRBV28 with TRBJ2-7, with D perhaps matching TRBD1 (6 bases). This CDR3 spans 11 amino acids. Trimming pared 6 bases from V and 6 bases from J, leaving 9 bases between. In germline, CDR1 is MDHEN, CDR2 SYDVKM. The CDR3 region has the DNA TGTGCCAGCAGCCTCAGGGGCGAGCAGTACTTC. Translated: CASSLRGEQYF.

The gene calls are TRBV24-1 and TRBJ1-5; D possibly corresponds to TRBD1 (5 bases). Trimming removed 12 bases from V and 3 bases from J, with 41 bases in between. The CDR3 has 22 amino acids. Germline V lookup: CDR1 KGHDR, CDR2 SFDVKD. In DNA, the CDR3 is TGTGCCCACCCCGACCAGGGCAGTCCAGGCTACTCAACCAAGTTAGACAATCAGCCCCAGCATTTT. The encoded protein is CAHPDQGSPGYSTKLDNQPQHF.

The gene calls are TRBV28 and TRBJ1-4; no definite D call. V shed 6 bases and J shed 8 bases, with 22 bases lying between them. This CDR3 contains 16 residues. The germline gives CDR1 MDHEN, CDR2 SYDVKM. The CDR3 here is CASSQTREGLREKLFF. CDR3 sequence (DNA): TGTGCCAGCAGCCAGACGCGGGAGGGCTTACGGGAAAAACTGTTTTTT.

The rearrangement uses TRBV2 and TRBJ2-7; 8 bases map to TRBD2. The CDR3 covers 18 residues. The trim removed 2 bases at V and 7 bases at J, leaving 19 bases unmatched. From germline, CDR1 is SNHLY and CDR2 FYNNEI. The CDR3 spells CASSENGRREALPGEQYF. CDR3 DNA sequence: TGTGCCAGCAGTGAAAACGGGCGGCGGGAGGCCCTTCCGGGGGAGCAGTACTTC.

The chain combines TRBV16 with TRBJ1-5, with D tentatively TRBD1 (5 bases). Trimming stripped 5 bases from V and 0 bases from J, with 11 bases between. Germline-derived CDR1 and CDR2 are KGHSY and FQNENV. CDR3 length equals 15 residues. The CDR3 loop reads CASSTTGSSNQPQHF. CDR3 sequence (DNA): TGTGCCAGCAGCACAACAGGTTCTAGCAATCAGCCCCAGCATTTT.